A selection of T cell receptor beta chains follows, all from one sample in a study of Graves' ophthalmopathy and Graves' hyperthyroidism. TCRdb passed the multiplex PCR reads through MiXCR, listing each CDR3 protein once. The table records approximately 410,000 distinct CDR3 sequences, 15% of them present only once. The sample comprised peripheral blood. The receptors stem from a woman aged 18-29 years with stable Graves' hyperthyroidism. Both conserved end residues are part of each CDR3. The D gene is left open where the match is weak. The size entry gives how often the clone was seen (once, few, many) or a class if it is expanded.

DNA: TGTGCCAGCAGTCTTCTCGGGGAGGGGGGAAATCAGCCCCAGCATTTT; CDR3: CASSLLGEGGNQPQHF; J: TRBJ1-5; size: many; D: .; V: TRBV6-2/TRBV6-3
DNA: TGTGCCAGCACCCCAGGGATTTATAATTCACCCCTCCACTTT; CDR3: CASTPGIYNSPLHF; J: TRBJ1-6; size: many; D: .; V: TRBV2
DNA: TGCAGTGCTAGAGCCCTGGACAGGGGAGGCTACACCTTC; CDR3: CSARALDRGGYTF; J: TRBJ1-2; size: many; D: TRBD1; V: TRBV20-1
DNA: TGTGCCAGCAGTCACGACCCGATCCCCGGGACAGTTAATTCACCCCTCCACTTT; CDR3: CASSHDPIPGTVNSPLHF; J: TRBJ1-6; size: many; D: TRBD1; V: TRBV6-5
DNA: TGTGCCAGCAGTCTTTCGGGGGGCCGGGAGACCCAGTACTTC; CDR3: CASSLSGGRETQYF; J: TRBJ2-5; size: many; D: .; V: TRBV9
DNA: TGTGCCAGCAGTTACGCCGAGACCCAGTACTTC; CDR3: CASSYAETQYF; J: TRBJ2-5; size: many; D: .; V: TRBV6-2/TRBV6-3
DNA: TGTGCCAGCAGCCTAGACCAAGTACTTAGGCTCCACTTT; CDR3: CASSLDQVLRLHF; J: TRBJ1-6; size: many; D: .; V: TRBV6-1
DNA: TGTGCCAGCAGCTTAGCGCGGAGTTGGGGGACGGGACCAGAGACCCAGTACTTC; CDR3: CASSLARSWGTGPETQYF; J: TRBJ2-5; size: few; D: .; V: TRBV11-1
DNA: TGCGCCAGCAGCTTAACAGCTACTCAAGAGACCCAGTACTTC; CDR3: CASSLTATQETQYF; J: TRBJ2-5; size: many; D: .; V: TRBV5-1
DNA: TGTGCCAGCTCACCTGCGGGGGATGACTATGGCTACACCTTC; CDR3: CASSPAGDDYGYTF; J: TRBJ1-2; size: once; D: .; V: TRBV18
DNA: TGTGCCAGCAAACCTCCGGGACAGGGGGCGGCTGAAGCTTTCTTT; CDR3: CASKPPGQGAAEAFF; J: TRBJ1-1; size: many; D: TRBD1; V: TRBV2
DNA: TGTGCCATTGGGAGCCGGGGGCCGGGGACTTTCTTT; CDR3: CAIGSRGPGTFF; J: TRBJ1-1; size: many; D: .; V: TRBV6-5